These 23 T cell receptor beta chains share one sample of origin, sequenced in a study of CD8 T cells in Susac syndrome. Random hexamers were used to reverse transcribe an amount of roughly 0.5 to 1 ug RNA. One entry per CDR3 protein, called by TCRdb with MiXCR from the immunoSEQ multiplex PCR reads. The data show over 150,000 distinct CDR3 sequences, around 93% seen once. The sequencing sample was made of CD4+ T cells from PBMCs. The receptor source for this set is a human donor with multiple sclerosis.

The rearrangement joins TRBV18 to TRBJ1-5; D possibly corresponds to TRBD1 (5 bases). Germline V gene data show CDR1 as KGHSH and CDR2 as LQKENI. V lost 3 bases, J lost 7 bases, and 13 bases lay in between. There are 14 residues in the CDR3. CDR3 sequence: CASSPQGGDQPQHF. The DNA for the CDR3 is TGTGCCAGCTCACCGCAGGGAGGCGACCAGCCCCAGCATTTT.

CDR3 in amino acids: CASSQDDSNTEAFF. DNA for the CDR3: TGTGCCAGCAGCCAAGATGACAGTAACACTGAAGCTTTCTTT. This chain uses TRBV3-1 with TRBJ1-1; a possible D gene is TRBD1 (5 bases). In germline, CDR1 is LGHDT, CDR2 YNNKEL (reference sequence). There are 14 residues in the CDR3. V was pared by 0 bases and J by 2 bases, with 7 bases between.

This clonotype was picked up one time. The rearrangement links TRBV20-1 to TRBJ1-2; 7 bases map to TRBD1. CDR1 is DFQATT and CDR2 is SNEGSKA in the germline V gene (reference sequence). This CDR3 region has 13 residues. The CDR3 DNA reads TGCAGCTGCCGGGACAGAGCTAACTATGGCTACACCTTC. Translated, it gives CSCRDRANYGYTF.

V is TRBV5-1 and J is TRBJ2-6; D may be TRBD1 (6 bases). Per germline, CDR1 SGHRS and CDR2 YFSETQ. V was pared by 1 base and J by 0 bases, with 17 bases between. There are 19 residues in the CDR3. Written as DNA, the CDR3 is TGCGCCAGCAGCTTGACAGGGCCGCGTGGAGTCTCTGGGGCCAACGTCCTGACTTTC. It is translated as CASSLTGPRGVSGANVLTF. Using reference TRBV5-1 and TRBJ2-6 for the parts outside the CDR3, the full variable domain is KAGVTQTPRYLIKTRGQQVTLSCSPISGHRSVSWYQQTPGQGLQFLFEYFSETQRNKGNFPGRFSGRQFSNSRSEMNVSTLELGDSALYLCASSLTGPRGVSGANVLTFGAGSRLTVL.

This chain joins TRBV6-6 and TRBJ2-7; D ambiguous. Germline loops: CDR1 MNHNY, CDR2 SVGAGI (reference sequence). V lost 6 bases and J lost 2, with 14 bases in between. The CDR3 covers 14 residues. The CDR3 DNA reads as TGTGCCAGCAGACACAACTCTTTCCCCTACGAGCAGTACTTC. Translating gives CASRHNSFPYEQYF.

A single count supports this clonotype. V and J are TRBV3-1 and TRBJ2-3; 12 nucleotides line up with TRBD2. Germline CDR1 reads LGHDT; CDR2 reads YNNKEL (reference sequence). Unmatched junction bases numbered 13, after V lost 5 bases and J lost 1 base. The CDR3 is made up of 19 amino acids. CDR3 sequence (DNA): TGTGCCAGCAGCATCCGACTAGCGGGGGCTCCCTTGGGCACAGATACGCAGTATTTT. Encoded protein: CASSIRLAGAPLGTDTQYF.

This chain uses TRBV11-2 with TRBJ1-2; D may be TRBD1 (5 bases). CDR1 is SGHAT and CDR2 is FQNNGV in the germline V gene. The CDR3 covers 14 residues. V was shortened by 7 bases and J by 4 bases, with 16 bases between the two germline ends. CDR3 coding DNA: TGTGCCAGCACCAACCGGGACGCGGGCTATGGCTACACCTTC. This encodes CASTNRDAGYGYTF.

This chain uses TRBV28 with TRBJ2-1; TRBD2 matches at 7 bases. The J call may be wrong; the DNA end is better matched by TRBJ2-7. The CDR3 spans 14 residues. Germline V gene lookup returns CDR1 MDHEN and CDR2 SYDVKM. The CDR3 DNA is TGTGCCAGCAACTTCCTACGGGGGGAGTACGAGCAGTACTTC. This codes for CASNFLRGEYEQYF.

The chain couples TRBV20-1 to TRBJ1-4; D is uncertain. V dropped 2 bases and J dropped 7 bases, with 14 bases sitting between them. There are 14 residues in the CDR3. Germline-derived CDR1 and CDR2 are DFQATT and SNEGSKA (reference sequence). The CDR3 DNA is TGCAGTGCTAGAAGTCCTGCCGCCGGTGAAAAACTGTTTTTT. It translates to CSARSPAAGEKLFF.

The V and J genes are TRBV6-2 or TRBV6-3 and TRBJ1-6, with no clear D. The germline CDR1 and CDR2 sequences are MNHEY and SVGEGT. V was clipped by 0 bases and J by 8 bases, with 11 bases between them. The length of the CDR3 is 15 residues. The CDR3, as DNA: TGTGCCAGCAGTTACTCGACTCCCTCGGATTCACCCCTCCACTTT. Its protein product is CASSYSTPSDSPLHF.

This clonotype was seen a single time. The rearrangement joins TRBV6-6 to TRBJ1-2; maybe TRBD1 (6 bases). Trimming took off 4 bases at V and 6 bases at J, with 12 bases between the two ends. The CDR3 is 13 amino acids. Germline V lookup: CDR1 MNHNY, CDR2 SVGAGI (reference sequence). CDR3 region: CASSSPNRDGYTF. The CDR3 coding sequence is TGTGCCAGCAGTTCCCCAAACAGGGATGGCTACACCTTC.

The V and J genes are TRBV7-9 and TRBJ2-1; D remains unclear. Germline CDR1 SEHNR, CDR2 FQNEAQ (reference sequence). V was clipped by 1 base and J by 5 bases, with 6 bases between them. This CDR3 has 13 residues. In DNA form, the CDR3 reads TGTGCCAGCAGCTTAGAGGGCCACAATGAGCAGTTCTTC. The encoded protein is CASSLEGHNEQFF.

This chain joins TRBV9 and TRBJ2-2; the match to TRBD1 covers 7 bases. CDR1 SGDLS and CDR2 YYNGEE come from the germline V gene. CDR3 length: 17 amino acids. Trimming took 3 bases from V and 2 from J; bases not matched to a gene: 10. The CDR3 nucleotides read TGTGCCAGCAGCGGGGGATGGACAGGAGCCAACACCGGGGAGCTGTTTTTT. Its translation is CASSGGWTGANTGELFF.

The chain joins TRBV4-1 to TRBJ1-2; D might be TRBD1 (6 bases). Germline-derived CDR1 and CDR2 are MGHRA and YSYEKL. The length of the CDR3 is 16 residues. V was pared by 1 base and J by 8 bases, with 20 bases between. The CDR3 sequence is CASSQATGSGAGGYTF. In DNA, the CDR3 is TGCGCCAGCAGCCAAGCCACGGGGTCGGGGGCCGGGGGCTACACCTTC.

V and J are TRBV18 and TRBJ2-1; D not certain. V was clipped by 3 bases and J by 4 bases, with 13 bases between them. The CDR3 is 15 amino acids. The V gene's germline CDR1 is KGHSH and CDR2 LQKENI. The CDR3 nucleotides read TGTGCCAGCTCACCGCTGGCTAAAGAGTACAATGAGCAGTTCTTC. Translated, it gives CASSPLAKEYNEQFF.

The chain employs TRBV12-3 or TRBV12-4 and TRBJ1-2; D possibly corresponds to TRBD1 (5 bases). V lost 5 bases to trimming and J lost 7 bases, with 17 bases between them. The CDR3 covers 14 residues. Written as DNA, the CDR3 is TGTGCCAGCAGTCCTGACGCGGGGGTCTTTGGCTACACCTTC. This codes for CASSPDAGVFGYTF.

V and J are TRBV12-3 or TRBV12-4 and TRBJ2-3; D is unclear. The CDR3 is 15 residues long. V was shortened by 6 bases and J by 3 bases, with 16 bases between the two germline ends. The CDR3 DNA is TGTGCCAGCAGCCTTAGGTTGGCGGTGACAGATACGCAGTATTTT. This translates into CASSLRLAVTDTQYF.

J is TRBJ1-6 and V is TRBV27; D gene ambiguous. The length of the CDR3 is 17 residues. CDR1 and CDR2 from the germline V gene are MNHEY and SMNVEV (reference sequence). Trimming shortened V by 0 bases and J by 1 base, and 10 bases separated the two germline ends. The CDR3 reads CASSLSRSQSYNSPLHF. CDR3 in DNA: TGTGCCAGCAGTTTATCGAGGAGCCAGTCCTATAATTCACCCCTCCACTTT.

The chain carries TRBV15 and TRBJ2-5; 7 positions agree with TRBD2. The V gene end was trimmed by 1 base and the J gene end by 2 bases; junction bases not matched to a gene: 4. Germline values: CDR1 LNHNV, CDR2 YYDKDF (reference sequence). The CDR3 is 15 amino acids. The CDR3 spells CATSRARTRQETQYF. In DNA form, the CDR3 reads TGTGCCACCAGCAGAGCCCGGACTAGACAAGAGACCCAGTACTTC. Filled out from reference TRBV15 and TRBJ2-5, the complete variable domain reads DAMVIQNPRYQVTQFGKPVTLSCSQTLNHNVMYWYQQKSSQAPKLLFHYYDKDFNNEADTPDNFQSRRPNTSFCFLDIRSPGLGDTAMYLCATSRARTRQETQYFGPGTRLLVL.

The chain joins TRBV7-8 to TRBJ2-5; D is perhaps TRBD1 (5 bases). From germline, CDR1 is SGHVS and CDR2 FQNEAQ. The CDR3 is 18 residues long. The V end was cut by 1 base, the J end by 6 bases, with 24 bases between. The CDR3 DNA reads TGTGCCAGCAGCTTAGTTCCCAGAGGCCAGGGTGTGGTGAAGACCCAGTACTTC. It translates to CASSLVPRGQGVVKTQYF.

V gene TRBV30 combines with J gene TRBJ2-6; D gene uncertain. V lost 3 bases and J 4 bases, leaving 13 bases between the germline ends. Germline CDR1 and CDR2: GTSNPN and SVGIG (reference sequence). CDR3 length: 15 amino acids. As DNA, the CDR3 is TGTGCCTGGAGCCCGATGGACGTCGGGGCCAACGTCCTGACTTTC. Residues: CAWSPMDVGANVLTF.

The CDR3 here is CASSSNRGGHEQYF. CDR3 nucleotide sequence: TGTGCCAGCAGCTCTAATCGGGGGGGCCACGAGCAGTACTTC. The chain couples TRBV7-9 to TRBJ2-7; 8 bases are a match to TRBD2. Germline CDR1 SEHNR, CDR2 FQNEAQ (reference sequence). This CDR3 comprises 14 residues. The J segment lost 5 bases and the V segment lost 4 bases, leaving 7 bases of the junction unmatched.

Only one count was recorded for this clonotype. The chain joins TRBV29-1 to TRBJ1-1, with D possibly being TRBD1 (5 bases). Germline CDR1 SQVTM, CDR2 ANQGSEA. The CDR3 consists of 13 residues. In nucleotides, the CDR3 is TGCAGTATGGGGCGGAGCAGGGACACTGAAGCTTTCTTT. It is translated as CSMGRSRDTEAFF. Complete variable domain (other parts from reference TRBV29-1 and TRBJ1-1): SAVISQKPSRDICQRGTSLTIQCQVDSQVTMMFWYRQQPGQSLTLIATANQGSEATYESGFVIDKFPISRPNLTFSTLTVSNMSPEDSSIYLCSMGRSRDTEAFFGQGTRLTVV.